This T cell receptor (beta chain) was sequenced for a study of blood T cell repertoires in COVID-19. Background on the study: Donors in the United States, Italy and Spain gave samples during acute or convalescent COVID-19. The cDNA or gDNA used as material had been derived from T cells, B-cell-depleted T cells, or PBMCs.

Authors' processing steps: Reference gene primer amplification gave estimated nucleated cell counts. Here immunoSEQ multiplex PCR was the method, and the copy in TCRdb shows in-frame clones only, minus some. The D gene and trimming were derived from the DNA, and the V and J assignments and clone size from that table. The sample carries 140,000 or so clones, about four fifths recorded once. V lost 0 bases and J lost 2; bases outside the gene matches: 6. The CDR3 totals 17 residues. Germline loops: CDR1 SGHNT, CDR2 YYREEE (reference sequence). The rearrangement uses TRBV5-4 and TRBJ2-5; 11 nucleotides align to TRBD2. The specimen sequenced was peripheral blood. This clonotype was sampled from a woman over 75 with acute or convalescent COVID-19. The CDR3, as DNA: TGTGCCAGCAGCTTGGGAGATGGGACTAGCGGACAAGAGACCCAGTACTTC. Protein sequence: CASSLGDGTSGQETQYF. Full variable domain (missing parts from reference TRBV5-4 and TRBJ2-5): ETGVTQSPTHLIKTRGQQVTLRCSSQSGHNTVSWYQQALGQGPQFIFQYYREEENGRGNFPPRFSGLQFPNYSSELNVNALELDDSALYLCASSLGDGTSGQETQYFGPGTRLLVL.